These T cell receptor beta chains were read from a single sample in a study of T cells expressing NK-cell markers. One entry per CDR3 protein, without DNA, is what TCRdb gives after re-calling the 5' RACE reads. Listed are about 140,000 distinct CDR3 sequences; 9.5% to 15% falls within the top ten. The specimen was blood T cells: a sorted CD56 or NKG2C T cell subset, CD4+ or CD8+ T cells, or bulk PBMC T cells (not recorded which). Receptors originate from a man aged 18 to 30 in good health. Both conserved end residues are part of each CDR3.

v_call: TRBV14; j_call: TRBJ2-1; cdr3_length: 16; cdr3_aa: CASSQSGLKQGNEQFF
v_call: TRBV7-8; j_call: TRBJ1-1; cdr3_length: 15; cdr3_aa: CASSALGTPNTEAFF
v_call: TRBV5-6; j_call: TRBJ2-2; cdr3_length: 17; cdr3_aa: CASSPGLAGGYDGELFF
v_call: TRBV5-1; j_call: TRBJ2-5; cdr3_length: 11; cdr3_aa: CASSGLETQYF
v_call: TRBV7-9; j_call: TRBJ2-5; cdr3_length: 16; cdr3_aa: CASSPVTAPYQETQYF
v_call: TRBV14; j_call: TRBJ1-2; cdr3_length: 14; cdr3_aa: CASSQEGPGYGYTF
v_call: TRBV4-3; j_call: TRBJ1-1; cdr3_length: 19; cdr3_aa: CASSQGEAAPFPMNTEAFF
v_call: TRBV12-5; j_call: TRBJ2-7; cdr3_length: 15; cdr3_aa: CASGLGTSGTSEQYF
v_call: TRBV6-2/TRBV6-3; j_call: TRBJ2-7; cdr3_length: 14; cdr3_aa: CASTHPGGSYEQYF
v_call: TRBV4-3; j_call: TRBJ2-1; cdr3_length: 16; cdr3_aa: CASSQDYGGAGNEQFF
v_call: TRBV19; j_call: TRBJ1-2; cdr3_length: 14; cdr3_aa: CASTHGTGYYGYTF
v_call: TRBV15; j_call: TRBJ2-1; cdr3_length: 14; cdr3_aa: CATSSGKGSNEQFF
v_call: TRBV5-1; j_call: TRBJ2-3; cdr3_length: 15; cdr3_aa: CASSWGTSSTDTQYF